The clone carrying this T cell receptor (beta chain) was seen a single time. V lost 5 bases and J 0 bases, leaving 18 bases between the germline ends. The CDR3 sequence is 17 residues long. The germline V gene encodes CDR1 MNHEY and CDR2 SMNVEV (reference sequence). The sample is drawn from a study of T cells in Graves' hyperthyroidism and ophthalmopathy. The CDR3 regions of TCR beta were amplified from RNA transcripts. Using the HTBI primer set, a first-round RT-PCR was run on the TCR CDR3. TCRdb analysed the multiplex PCR reads with MiXCR anew, one entry per CDR3 protein. The sample gives 600,000 or so distinct CDR3 sequences, roughly 15% of which show up once; around 13% is in the top ten. For the diagnoses, clinical symptoms, serum thyroxine and TRAb, thyroid ultrasound and orbital computed tomography were used.

This chain links TRBV27 with TRBJ2-3; possible D gene TRBD1, 5 bases. Sequenced sample: blood. The sequence was obtained from a woman between 45 and 60 years old with Graves' ophthalmopathy. The CDR3 DNA sequence: TGTGCCAGCAGTGATCACCCGTCAGGGAAGAGCACAGATACGCAGTATTTT. Translating gives CASSDHPSGKSTDTQYF.